The TCR beta chain under discussion was sequenced for a study of T-cell reconstitution after alpha-beta-depleted transplantation in children. J gave up 5 bases and V 4 bases, and 8 bases lay outside the gene matches. There are 16 residues in the CDR3. Germline V gene data show CDR1 as LGHNA and CDR2 as YSLEER. Notes on the study in general: T-cell numbers and diversity, one year after transplant, stemmed largely from T cells that were newly produced. Reportedly, only several hundred clones from non-depleted graft cells drove alpha-beta T-cell counts at about two months. The study traced high day-60 TCRbeta diversity in some patients to surviving recipient T cells and thymic progenitors.

As concerns this clonotype: Antigen specificity is unknown.

Preparing the TCRbeta library involved the use of unique molecular identifiers. A single record per CDR3 protein comes from TCRdb applying MiXCR to the PCR reads. The sample consists of approximately 400,000 distinct CDR3 sequences, under 20% of them appearing once. This clonotype was obtained from a boy under two years old who had a stem cell transplant for Wiskott-Aldrich syndrome, so the T cells may come from the graft donor. The genes are TRBV4-3 and TRBJ2-5; 12 nucleotides line up with TRBD1. The sequencing here drew on PBMCs, mostly from graft donor cells, taken 360 days after TCRalphabeta/CD19-depleted stem cell transplant. The CDR3 DNA follows: TGCGCCAGCAGCCGGGGGACAGGGGGCGTCGGGGAGACCCAGTACTTC. Protein sequence: CASSRGTGGVGETQYF.